This entry lists 4 T cell receptor beta chains sequenced from one sample in a study of blood T cell repertoires in COVID-19. The method was immunoSEQ multiplex PCR; TCRdb's version includes in-frame clones alone and lacks a portion of them. In the table there are some 100,000 clones, around 80% of which are singletons. Sequencing was performed on peripheral blood. The receptors come from a man aged 45-65 years with acute or convalescent COVID-19.

This chain joins TRBV28 and TRBJ1-5; D gene unclear. V lost 2 bases and J 6 bases, leaving 11 bases between the germline ends. The CDR3 is 14 residues long. Germline lookup yields CDR1 MDHEN and CDR2 SYDVKM. The CDR3 region has the DNA TGTGCCAGCAGTTTAACCGGGAACAGTCAGCCCCAGCATTTT. Its translation: CASSLTGNSQPQHF.

The gene calls are TRBV6-6 and TRBJ1-1; weak D call: TRBD1 (5 bases). Trimming took 5 bases from V and 1 from J, leaving 14 bases between them. The CDR3 is 15 residues long. Germline-derived CDR1 and CDR2 are MNHNY and SVGAGI (reference sequence). CDR3 amino acids: CASSPQRGGNTEAFF. The CDR3 DNA follows: TGTGCCAGCAGTCCCCAGCGGGGGGGGAACACTGAAGCTTTCTTT.

Details on this clone: The junction does not match germline at one end; this may be a read error. The chain links TRBV28 to TRBJ1-5, with a weak D call TRBD1 (5 bases). Looked up from germline, CDR1 is MDHEN and CDR2 is SYDVKM. CDR3 size: 15 residues. CDR3 nucleotide sequence: TGTGCCAGCAGCAACCTGTGGCAGGGCAATAAGCCCCAGCATTTT. Protein product: CASSNLWQGNKPQHF.

CDR3 amino acids: CASSIGGPTEAFF. In DNA, the CDR3 is TGTGCCAGTAGTATAGGGGGGCCCACTGAAGCTTTCTTT. The chain carries TRBV19 and TRBJ1-1, with D possibly being TRBD1 (6 bases). The length of the CDR3 is 13 residues. With 1 base removed from V and 4 bases from J, the gap between germline ends came to 7 bases. Germline V gene sequence: CDR1 LNHDA, CDR2 SQIVND (reference sequence).